This T cell receptor beta chain stems from a study of early T cells in non-severe SARS-CoV-2 infection listed by TCRdb under 2021. The study in broad terms: TCR sequencing used bulk RNA from unsorted whole blood, so alpha and beta chains could not be paired. General findings and caveats noted by the study authors: VDJdb matching was skewed toward anti-spike CD8 responses, so virus-specific expansions were likely underestimated and private and CD4 specificities were missed.

A case-control design nested within a healthcare worker cohort in London, UK, was used, with weekly nasopharyngeal swab PCR tests and blood sampling performed. Healthcare workers were recruited during the week of the UK lockdown, between 23 and 31 March 2020, and followed weekly for up to about 16 weeks. This clonotype has ten or more counts. Its antigen is still unknown. One base away there is no much larger clone; base qualities are not given. The protocol used for the library was 5' RACE. The sequencing machine was a NextSeq 500. The TCR library protocol attached unique molecular identifiers to individual cDNA molecules to correct for sequencing error and PCR bias. Sequencing covered both TCR alpha and beta chains, and within each sample the abundances of alpha and beta sequences were tightly co-correlated. The authors' analysis ran thus. Decombinator V4 was used to annotate TCR sequences for V gene, J gene and CDR3. TCRs were defined as expanded if a significant change between any two time points was detected under a Poisson model with p below 0.0001. TCR abundances were normalised to the total number of TCRs sequenced per sample and expressed as counts per million. MAIT TCRs were defined by TRAV1-2 paired with TRAJ12, TRAJ20 or TRAJ33, and iNKT TCRs by TRAV10 paired with TRAJ18. A search of VDJdb, accessed on 1 November 2021, was run for TCRs annotated to CMV, EBV and SARS-CoV-2, with TCRs annotated for multiple antigens excluded. TCRdb ran its own pipeline on the public reads, namely fastp trimming at Q25 and MiXCR clone calling, and kept in-frame beta chains. Rows matching on CDR3 protein sequence are summarized as one entry with the most common DNA and genes. These V and J calls derive from TCRdb rather than the authors' analysis. Present in this sample are 85,000 to 95,000 distinct CDR3 sequences, roughly 17% of which were seen just once. Around 4.9% of the sample goes to the ten largest clones.

The germline V gene (reference sequence) sets CDR1 to SEHNR and CDR2 to FQNEAQ. Spanning cysteine to phenylalanine, the CDR3 consists of 15 amino acids. Here the CDR3 DNA is all that survives: 45 bases in frame from base 1. At the junction V is shortened by 5 bases and J by 3 bases, with 14 bases in between. The sequence joins TRBV7-9 to TRBJ1-5; TRBD1 is a possible D gene, resting on 5 matching bases. The sequencing used whole blood, collected at baseline. The clonotype was recovered from an adult who was a healthcare worker with PCR-confirmed SARS-CoV-2 infection or an uninfected control (not recorded which). In nucleotides, the sequence is TGTGCCAGCAGCCCCGACGACAGCTCCAATCAGCCCCAGCATTTT. It codes for CASSPDDSSNQPQHF.